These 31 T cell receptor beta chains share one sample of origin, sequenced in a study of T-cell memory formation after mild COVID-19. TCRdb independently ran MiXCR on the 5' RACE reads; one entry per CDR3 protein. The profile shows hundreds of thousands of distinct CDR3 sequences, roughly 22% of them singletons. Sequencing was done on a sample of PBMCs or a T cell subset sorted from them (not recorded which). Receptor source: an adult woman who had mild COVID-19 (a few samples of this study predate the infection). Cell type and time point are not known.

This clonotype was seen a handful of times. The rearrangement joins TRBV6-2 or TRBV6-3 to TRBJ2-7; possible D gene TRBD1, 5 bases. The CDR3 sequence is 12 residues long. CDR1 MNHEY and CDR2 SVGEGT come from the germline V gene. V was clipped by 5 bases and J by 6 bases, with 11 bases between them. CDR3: CASSLTGREQYF. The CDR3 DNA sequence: TGTGCCAGCAGTCTAACAGGACGCGAGCAGTACTTC.

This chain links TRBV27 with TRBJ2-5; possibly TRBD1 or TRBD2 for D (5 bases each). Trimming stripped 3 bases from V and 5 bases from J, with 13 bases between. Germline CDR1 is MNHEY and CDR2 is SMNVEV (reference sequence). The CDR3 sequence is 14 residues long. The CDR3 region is CASSLVGEGETQYF. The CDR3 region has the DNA TGTGCCAGCAGTTTGGTGGGGGAAGGGGAGACCCAGTACTTC.

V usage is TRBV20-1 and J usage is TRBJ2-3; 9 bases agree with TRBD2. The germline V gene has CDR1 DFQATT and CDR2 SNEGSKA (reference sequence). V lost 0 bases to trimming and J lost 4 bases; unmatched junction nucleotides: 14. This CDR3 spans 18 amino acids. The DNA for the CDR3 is TGCAGTGCTAGAGATCCCTCGGGGCGGGAGGGCCCGGCAGATACGCAGTATTTT. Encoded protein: CSARDPSGREGPADTQYF.

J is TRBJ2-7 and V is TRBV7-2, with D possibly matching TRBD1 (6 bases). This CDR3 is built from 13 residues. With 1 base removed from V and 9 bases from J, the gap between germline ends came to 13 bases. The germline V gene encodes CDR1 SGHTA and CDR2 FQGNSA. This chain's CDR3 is CASSLGYRAAQYF. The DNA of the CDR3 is TGTGCCAGCAGCTTAGGCTACAGGGCAGCGCAGTACTTC.

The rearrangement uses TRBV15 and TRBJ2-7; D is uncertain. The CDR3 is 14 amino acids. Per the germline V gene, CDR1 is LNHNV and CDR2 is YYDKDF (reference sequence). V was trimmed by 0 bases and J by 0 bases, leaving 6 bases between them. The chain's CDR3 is CATSRDRDSYEQYF. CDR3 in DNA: TGTGCCACCAGCAGAGATAGGGACTCCTACGAGCAGTACTTC.

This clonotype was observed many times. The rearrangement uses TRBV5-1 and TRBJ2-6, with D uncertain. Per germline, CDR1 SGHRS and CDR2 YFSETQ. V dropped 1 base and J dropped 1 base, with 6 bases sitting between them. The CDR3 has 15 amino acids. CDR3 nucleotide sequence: TGCGCCAGCAGCTTGTCCGTTTCTGGGGCCAACGTCCTGACTTTC. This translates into CASSLSVSGANVLTF.

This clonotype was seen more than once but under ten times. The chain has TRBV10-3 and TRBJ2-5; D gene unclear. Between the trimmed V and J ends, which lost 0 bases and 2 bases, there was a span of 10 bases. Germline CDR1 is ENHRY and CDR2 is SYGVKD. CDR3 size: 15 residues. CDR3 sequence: CAISESDGWQETQYF. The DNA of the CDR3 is TGTGCCATCAGTGAGTCTGATGGGTGGCAAGAGACCCAGTACTTC.

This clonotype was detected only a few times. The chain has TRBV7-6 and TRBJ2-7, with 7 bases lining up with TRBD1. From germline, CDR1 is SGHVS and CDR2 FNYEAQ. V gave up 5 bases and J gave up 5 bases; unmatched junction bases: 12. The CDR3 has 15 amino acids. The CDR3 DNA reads TGTGCCAGCAGCATACAGGGGTCTCCCGGTCACGAGCAGTACTTC. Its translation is CASSIQGSPGHEQYF.

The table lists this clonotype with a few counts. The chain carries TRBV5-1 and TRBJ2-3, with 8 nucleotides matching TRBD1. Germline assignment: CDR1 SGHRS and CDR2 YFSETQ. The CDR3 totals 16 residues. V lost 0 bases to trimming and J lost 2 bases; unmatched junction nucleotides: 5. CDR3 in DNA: TGCGCCAGCAGCTTGGGGCAGGGGGCCAACACAGATACGCAGTATTTT. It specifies CASSLGQGANTDTQYF.

The CDR3 DNA reads TGTGCCACCAGTGATTTATCTCCAGGAGCAGATACGCAGTATTTT. Residues: CATSDLSPGADTQYF. The chain joins TRBV24-1 to TRBJ2-3, with D unclear. This CDR3 spans 15 amino acids. Germline V gene sequence: CDR1 KGHDR, CDR2 SFDVKD. V lost 1 base and J lost 4, with 11 bases in between.

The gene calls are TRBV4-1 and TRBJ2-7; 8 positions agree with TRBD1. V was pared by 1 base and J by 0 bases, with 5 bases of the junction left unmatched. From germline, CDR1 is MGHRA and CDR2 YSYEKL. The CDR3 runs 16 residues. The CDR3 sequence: CASSQAGTGLSYEQYF. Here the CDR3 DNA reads TGCGCCAGCAGCCAAGCCGGGACAGGCCTCTCCTACGAGCAGTACTTC.

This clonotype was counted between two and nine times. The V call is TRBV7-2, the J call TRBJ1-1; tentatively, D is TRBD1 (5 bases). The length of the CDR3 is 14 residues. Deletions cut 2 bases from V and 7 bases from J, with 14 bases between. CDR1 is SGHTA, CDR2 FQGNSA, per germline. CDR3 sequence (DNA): TGTGCCAGCAGCTTAAGGTGGGACGGGGATGAAGCTTTCTTT. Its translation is CASSLRWDGDEAFF.

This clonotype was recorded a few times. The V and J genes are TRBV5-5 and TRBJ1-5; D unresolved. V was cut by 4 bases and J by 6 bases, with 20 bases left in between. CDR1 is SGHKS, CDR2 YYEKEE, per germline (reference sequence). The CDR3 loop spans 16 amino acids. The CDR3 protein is CASSLQHSSVGQPQHF. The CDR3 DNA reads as TGTGCCAGCAGCCTACAACACTCATCCGTGGGTCAGCCCCAGCATTTT.

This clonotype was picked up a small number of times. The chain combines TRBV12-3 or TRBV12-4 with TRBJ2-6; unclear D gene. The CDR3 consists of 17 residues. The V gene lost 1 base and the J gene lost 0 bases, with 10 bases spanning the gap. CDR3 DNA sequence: TGTGCCAGCAGTTTAGGGGCCGGTTACTCTGGGGCCAACGTCCTGACTTTC. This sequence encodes CASSLGAGYSGANVLTF.

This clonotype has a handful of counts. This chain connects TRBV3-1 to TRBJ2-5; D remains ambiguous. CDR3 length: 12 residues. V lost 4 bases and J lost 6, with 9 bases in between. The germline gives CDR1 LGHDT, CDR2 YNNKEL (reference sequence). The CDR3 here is CASSPVKKTQYF. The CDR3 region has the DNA TGTGCCAGCAGCCCCGTGAAAAAGACCCAGTACTTC.

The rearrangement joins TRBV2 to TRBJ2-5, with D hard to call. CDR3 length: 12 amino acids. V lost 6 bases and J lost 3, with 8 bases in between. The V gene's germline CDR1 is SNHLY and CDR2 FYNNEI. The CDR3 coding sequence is TGTGCCAGCAGAGGATCAGAAGAGACCCAGTACTTC. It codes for CASRGSEETQYF.

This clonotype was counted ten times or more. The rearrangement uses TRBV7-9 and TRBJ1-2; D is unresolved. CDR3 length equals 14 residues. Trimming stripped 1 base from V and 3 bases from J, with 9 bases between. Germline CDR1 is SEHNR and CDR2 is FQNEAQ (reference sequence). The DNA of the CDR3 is TGTGCCAGCAGCTTAGACGGGAGTCACTATGGCTACACCTTC. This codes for CASSLDGSHYGYTF.

CDR3 DNA: TGTGCCAGCAGCCAAGATCGGGGTGAGCAGTTCTTC. This sequence encodes CASSQDRGEQFF. The rearrangement joins TRBV4-2 to TRBJ2-1; D may be TRBD2 (5 bases). CDR3 length: 12 amino acids. Germline V CDR1 and CDR2: LGHNA, YNFKEQ. Trimming cost V 0 bases and J 9 bases, with 6 bases left between them.

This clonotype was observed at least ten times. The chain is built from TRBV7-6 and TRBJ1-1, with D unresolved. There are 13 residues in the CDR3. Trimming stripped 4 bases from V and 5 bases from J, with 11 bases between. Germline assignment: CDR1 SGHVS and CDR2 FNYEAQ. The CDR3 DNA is TGTGCCAGCAGCTCAGGCCGGGAGACTGAAGCTTTCTTT. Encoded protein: CASSSGRETEAFF.

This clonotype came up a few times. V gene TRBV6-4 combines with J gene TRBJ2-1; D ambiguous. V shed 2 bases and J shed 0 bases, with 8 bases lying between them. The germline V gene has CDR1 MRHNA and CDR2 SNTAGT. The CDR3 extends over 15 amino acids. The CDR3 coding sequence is TGTGCCAGCAGTGACAAGGGTGACTCCTACAATGAGCAGTTCTTC. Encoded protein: CASSDKGDSYNEQFF.

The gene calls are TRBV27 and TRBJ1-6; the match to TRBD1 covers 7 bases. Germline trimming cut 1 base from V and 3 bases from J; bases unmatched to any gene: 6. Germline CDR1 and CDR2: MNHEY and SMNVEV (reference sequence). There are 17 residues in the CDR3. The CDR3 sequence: CASSLLAGGFYNSPLHF. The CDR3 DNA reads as TGTGCCAGCAGTTTATTGGCAGGGGGATTCTATAATTCACCCCTCCACTTT.

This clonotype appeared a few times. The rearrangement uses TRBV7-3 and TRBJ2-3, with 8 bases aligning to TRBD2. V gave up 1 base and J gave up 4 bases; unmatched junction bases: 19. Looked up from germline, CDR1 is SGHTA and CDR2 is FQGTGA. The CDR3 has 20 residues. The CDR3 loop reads CASSLRSTSGTSLSADTQYF. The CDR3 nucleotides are TGTGCCAGCAGCTTAAGGTCTACTAGCGGCACCTCCCTTAGCGCAGATACGCAGTATTTT.

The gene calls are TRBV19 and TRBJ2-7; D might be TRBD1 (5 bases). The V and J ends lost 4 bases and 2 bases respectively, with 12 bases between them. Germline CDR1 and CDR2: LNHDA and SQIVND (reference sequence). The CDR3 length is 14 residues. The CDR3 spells CASSTDSSPYEQYF. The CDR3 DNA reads TGTGCCAGTAGTACAGACAGTTCCCCCTACGAGCAGTACTTC.

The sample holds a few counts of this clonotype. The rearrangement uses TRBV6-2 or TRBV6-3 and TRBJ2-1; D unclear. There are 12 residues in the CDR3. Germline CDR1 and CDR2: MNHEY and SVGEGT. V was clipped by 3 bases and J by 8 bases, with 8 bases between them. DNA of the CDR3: TGTGCCAGCAGTTATGTGGCGGATGAGCAGTTCTTC. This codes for CASSYVADEQFF.

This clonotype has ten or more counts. CDR3 in amino acids: CASSAHLRSADEQYF. Here the CDR3 DNA reads TGTGCCAGCAGTGCCCACTTGAGAAGCGCCGACGAGCAGTACTTC. The chain links TRBV9 to TRBJ2-7; no clear D gene. The CDR3 is 15 residues long. The germline V gene encodes CDR1 SGDLS and CDR2 YYNGEE. V was shortened by 5 bases and J by 5 bases, with 20 bases between the two germline ends.

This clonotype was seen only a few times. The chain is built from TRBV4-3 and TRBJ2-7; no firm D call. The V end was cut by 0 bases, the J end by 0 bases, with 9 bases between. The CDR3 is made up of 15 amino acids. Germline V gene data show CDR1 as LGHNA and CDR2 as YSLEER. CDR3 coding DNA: TGCGCCAGCAGCCAAGAATCGGGCGGCTCCTACGAGCAGTACTTC. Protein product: CASSQESGGSYEQYF.

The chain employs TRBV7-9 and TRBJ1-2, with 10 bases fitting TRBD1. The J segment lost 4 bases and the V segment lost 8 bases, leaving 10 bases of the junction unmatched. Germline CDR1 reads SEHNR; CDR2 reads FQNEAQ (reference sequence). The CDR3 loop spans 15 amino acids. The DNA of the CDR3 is TGTGCCAGCGTCCCGGGACAGGGGCCCACCTATGGCTACACCTTC. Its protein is CASVPGQGPTYGYTF.

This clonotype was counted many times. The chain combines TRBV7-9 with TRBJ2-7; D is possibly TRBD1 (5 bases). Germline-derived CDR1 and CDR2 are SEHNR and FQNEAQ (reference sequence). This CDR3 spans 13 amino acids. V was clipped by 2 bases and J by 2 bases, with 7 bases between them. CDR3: CASSLTGPYEQYF. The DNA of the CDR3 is TGTGCCAGCAGCTTAACAGGCCCCTACGAGCAGTACTTC.

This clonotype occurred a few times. The DNA of the CDR3 is TGTGCCAGCAGCTCGGCAGACAGCACTAATGAAAAACTGTTTTTT. It codes for CASSSADSTNEKLFF. The chain employs TRBV7-9 and TRBJ1-4; TRBD1 is a possible D gene (5 bases). The germline V and J ends were trimmed by 4 bases and 2 bases, with 11 bases remaining between them. Germline lookup yields CDR1 SEHNR and CDR2 FQNEAQ (reference sequence). The CDR3 has 15 amino acids.

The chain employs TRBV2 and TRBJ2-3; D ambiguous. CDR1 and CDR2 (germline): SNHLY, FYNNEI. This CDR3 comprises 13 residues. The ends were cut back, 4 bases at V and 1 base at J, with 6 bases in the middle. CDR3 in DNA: TGTGCCAGCAGTGCGCTGGGCACAGATACGCAGTATTTT. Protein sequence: CASSALGTDTQYF.

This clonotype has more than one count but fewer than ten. As DNA, the CDR3 is TGTGCCAGCAGCCGGGGGACAGGGGGCACTGCTGAAGCTTTCTTT. It encodes CASSRGTGGTAEAFF. The chain recombines TRBV4-2 with TRBJ1-1; 12 nucleotides match TRBD1. CDR1 and CDR2 (germline): LGHNA, YNFKEQ. The V gene end was trimmed by 4 bases and the J gene end by 6 bases; junction bases not matched to a gene: 6. This CDR3 is built from 15 residues.